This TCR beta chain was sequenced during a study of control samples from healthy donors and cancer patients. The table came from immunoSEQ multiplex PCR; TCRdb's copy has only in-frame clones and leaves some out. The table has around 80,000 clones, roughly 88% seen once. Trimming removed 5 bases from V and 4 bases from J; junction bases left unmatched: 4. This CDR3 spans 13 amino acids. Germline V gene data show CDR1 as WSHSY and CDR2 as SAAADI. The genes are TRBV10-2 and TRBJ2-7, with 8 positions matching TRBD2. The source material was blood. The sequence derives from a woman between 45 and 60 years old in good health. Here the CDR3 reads CASSSGGSYEQYF. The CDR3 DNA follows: TGCGCCAGCAGTTCGGGGGGGTCTTACGAGCAGTACTTC.